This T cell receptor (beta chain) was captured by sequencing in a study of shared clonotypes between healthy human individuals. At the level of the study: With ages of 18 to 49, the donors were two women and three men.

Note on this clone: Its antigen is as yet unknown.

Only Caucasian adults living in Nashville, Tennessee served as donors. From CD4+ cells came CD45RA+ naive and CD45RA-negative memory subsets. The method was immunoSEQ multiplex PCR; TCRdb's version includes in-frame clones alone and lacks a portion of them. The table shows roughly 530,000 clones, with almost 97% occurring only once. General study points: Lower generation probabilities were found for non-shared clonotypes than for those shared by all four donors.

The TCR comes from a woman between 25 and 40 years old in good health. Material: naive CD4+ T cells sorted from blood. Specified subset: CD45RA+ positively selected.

Here the CDR3 DNA reads TGCGCCAGCAGCTTGGGAAGAGCAGGGTACGAGCAGTACTTC. Its protein is CASSLGRAGYEQYF. The V call is TRBV5-1, the J call TRBJ2-7; TRBD1 is a possible D gene (5 bases). The CDR3 extends over 14 amino acids. Germline V gene data show CDR1 as SGHRS and CDR2 as YFSETQ. Trimming shortened V by 0 bases and J by 4 bases, and 11 bases separated the two germline ends.